This T cell receptor beta chain was found in a study of blood T cell repertoires in COVID-19. This clone has only one observation. Assay: immunoSEQ multiplex PCR; the TCRdb copy retains only in-frame clones and omits some. The table includes about 81,000 clones, around 80% detected once. Losses at the gene ends were 5 bases for V and 8 bases for J; bases not matched to a gene: 3. The CDR3 runs to 13 residues. The germline CDR1 and CDR2 sequences are LNHDA and SQIVND (reference sequence). Material for sequencing was peripheral blood. The V gene is TRBV19, the J gene TRBJ1-6; 7 bases align to TRBD1. The receptor comes from a man in his 60s with acute or convalescent COVID-19. CDR3 DNA sequence: TGTGCCAGTAGTCGACAGGGATATTCACCCCTCCACTTT. Translated, it gives CASSRQGYSPLHF. The whole variable domain, filled in from reference TRBV19 and TRBJ1-6, reads DGGITQSPKYLFRKEGQNVTLSCEQNLNHDAMYWYRQDPGQGLRLIYYSQIVNDFQKGDIAEGYSVSREKKESFPLTVTSAQKNPTAFYLCASSRQGYSPLHFGNGTRLTVT.